This TCR beta chain was documented in a study of T-cell reconstitution after alpha-beta-depleted transplantation in children. The CDR3 extends over 14 amino acids. V was shortened by 3 bases and J by 5 bases, with 14 bases between the two germline ends. Unique molecular identifiers were incorporated during preparation of the TCRbeta library. A single record per CDR3 protein comes from TCRdb applying MiXCR to the PCR reads. This sample yields 440,000 or so distinct CDR3 sequences, of which around two fifths are seen a single time; roughly 27% belongs to the top ten. This clonotype was detected ten times or more. Its antigen is unidentified. Study-wide results and limits: Hyperexpanded clones declined; after one year, newly produced T cells mostly supplied diversity. By about two months after transplant, alpha-beta T cells reportedly arose from several hundred graft clones that had expanded.

The chain joins TRBV12-3 or TRBV12-4 to TRBJ2-7; D ambiguous. The sequence came from a girl aged 2 to 10 with aplastic anemia, due to receive a stem cell transplant. The starting material was PBMCs, obtained before TCRalphabeta/CD19-depleted stem cell transplant. The chain's CDR3 is CASSFLTPWDEQYF. DNA of the CDR3: TGTGCCAGCAGTTTTTTGACACCGTGGGACGAGCAGTACTTC.